This entry lists 25 T cell receptor beta chains sequenced from one sample in a study of T-cell reconstitution after alpha-beta-depleted transplantation in children. Using unique molecular identifiers, the investigators prepared the TCRbeta library. Each CDR3 protein is one row after TCRdb ran MiXCR on the PCR reads. This sample has about 300,000 distinct CDR3 sequences, with around a tenth found just once. Specimen: PBMCs, collected before TCRalphabeta/CD19-depleted stem cell transplant. Receptors were obtained from a boy in the first two years of life with acute myeloid leukemia, due to receive a stem cell transplant.

This clonotype was recorded many times. The V gene is TRBV7-3, the J gene TRBJ2-5, with no clear D. CDR1 SGHTA and CDR2 FQGTGA come from the germline V gene. V dropped 2 bases and J dropped 3 bases, with 7 bases sitting between them. CDR3 length equals 13 residues. The chain's CDR3 is CASSLGVKETQYF. CDR3 sequence (DNA): TGTGCCAGCAGCTTAGGGGTCAAAGAGACCCAGTACTTC.

This clonotype was observed at least ten times. The gene calls are TRBV11-3 and TRBJ2-1, with 7 nucleotides matching TRBD1. The CDR3 contains 15 residues. With 4 bases clipped from V and 5 bases from J, the junction kept 8 bases outside the gene matches. Looked up from germline, CDR1 is SGHNT and CDR2 is YENEEA. CDR3 coding DNA: TGTGCCAGCAGCTCTGGAAGGGGGCCCCACAATGAGCAGTTCTTC. Its protein product is CASSSGRGPHNEQFF. Based on the CDR3 plus reference TRBV11-3 and TRBJ2-1, the full variable domain is EAGVVQSPRYKIIEKKQPVAFWCNPISGHNTLYWYLQNLGQGPELLIRYENEEAVDDSQLPKDRFSAERLKGVDSTLKIQPAELGDSAVYLCASSSGRGPHNEQFFGPGTRLTVL.

This clonotype showed up many times. The gene calls are TRBV20-1 and TRBJ2-3; D tentatively fits TRBD1 or TRBD2 (6 bases each). CDR3 length: 16 residues. V lost 4 bases and J 4 bases, leaving 21 bases between the germline ends. Germline V gene data show CDR1 as DFQATT and CDR2 as SNEGSKA (reference sequence). The CDR3: CSAITGGGGIADTQYF. CDR3 nucleotides: TGCAGTGCTATCACCGGAGGAGGGGGGATAGCAGATACGCAGTATTTT.

This clonotype has a count of ten or more. The rearrangement uses TRBV5-1 and TRBJ2-3; D may match TRBD1 or TRBD2 (5 bases each). This CDR3 is 11 amino acids long. Trimming pared 3 bases from V and 7 bases from J, leaving 6 bases between. The germline CDR1 and CDR2 sequences are SGHRS and YFSETQ. The CDR3 protein is CASSWGNTQYF. The CDR3 bases are TGCGCCAGCAGCTGGGGGAATACGCAGTATTTT.

This clonotype has a count of ten or more. Here the CDR3 reads CASSDRQGTNEKLFF. As DNA, the CDR3 is TGTGCCAGCAGCGATAGACAGGGGACTAATGAAAAACTGTTTTTT. The J gene is TRBJ1-4, the V gene TRBV3-1; 8 nucleotides match TRBD1. The CDR3 runs 15 residues. V lost 5 bases to trimming and J lost 2 bases; unmatched junction nucleotides: 4. CDR1 LGHDT and CDR2 YNNKEL come from the germline V gene (reference sequence).

This clonotype has a count of ten or more. The rearrangement uses TRBV5-1 and TRBJ1-6; 7 positions match TRBD1. The CDR3 contains 15 residues. The ends lost 1 base at V and 10 bases at J; junction bases unmatched: 8. Germline loops: CDR1 SGHRS, CDR2 YFSETQ. Written as DNA, the CDR3 is TGCGCCAGCAGCTTGCAGACAGGGACTGAATCACCCCTCCACTTT. This translates into CASSLQTGTESPLHF.

This clonotype was observed many times. This rearrangement joins TRBV7-2 to TRBJ2-7; D gene uncertain. The germline gives CDR1 SGHTA, CDR2 FQGNSA. The CDR3 is 12 amino acids. V was shortened by 5 bases and J by 7 bases, with 12 bases between the two germline ends. The CDR3 bases are TGTGCCAGCAGCCCCGGGCTGAGGGAGCAGTACTTC. This translates into CASSPGLREQYF.

This clonotype was recorded at least ten times. CDR3 protein: CASSETGPDTEAFF. CDR3 nucleotide sequence: TGTGCCAGCAGCGAGACAGGTCCGGACACTGAAGCTTTCTTT. This sequence joins TRBV6-1 and TRBJ1-1, with TRBD1 as a possible D gene (6 bases). Germline CDR1 reads MNHNS; CDR2 reads SASEGT. The ends were cut back, 6 bases at V and 3 bases at J, with 14 bases in the middle. This CDR3 is built from 14 residues.

In this sample, this clonotype turned up many times. V gene TRBV7-2 combines with J gene TRBJ2-2; 10 nucleotides align to TRBD1. This CDR3 contains 16 residues. Unmatched junction bases numbered 7, after V lost 8 bases and J lost 1 base. Germline V gene sequence: CDR1 SGHTA, CDR2 FQGNSA. CDR3 coding DNA: TGTGCCAGCCGGGACAGGGGCCGGGGGAACACCGGGGAGCTGTTTTTT. Translation gives CASRDRGRGNTGELFF.

The table lists this clonotype with many counts. The chain couples TRBV20-1 to TRBJ1-1, with D unclear. The CDR3 sequence is 10 residues long. Looked up from germline, CDR1 is DFQATT and CDR2 is SNEGSKA (reference sequence). The V end lost 3 bases, the J end lost 5 bases, and 4 bases lay between the germline ends. The CDR3 DNA reads TGCAGTGCTAGTCGAACTGAAGCTTTCTTT. Its protein is CSASRTEAFF.

The chain recombines TRBV7-9 with TRBJ2-4; TRBD2 matches 7 bases. This CDR3 region has 16 residues. From germline, CDR1 is SEHNR and CDR2 FQNEAQ (reference sequence). V trimming: 1 base; J trimming: 4 bases; junction bases outside the gene matches: 7. CDR3 residues: CASSLGASGFKNIQYF. Here the CDR3 DNA reads TGTGCCAGCAGCTTAGGGGCTAGCGGTTTTAAAAACATTCAGTACTTC. The entire variable domain, with the rest obtained from reference TRBV7-9 and TRBJ2-4, is as follows: DTGVSQNPRHKITKRGQNVTFRCDPISEHNRLYWYRQTLGQGPEFLTYFQNEAQLEKSRLLSDRFSAERPKGSFSTLEIQRTEQGDSAMYLCASSLGASGFKNIQYFGAGTRLSVL.

At least ten counts were recorded for this clonotype. V gene TRBV7-3 combines with J gene TRBJ2-1; 13 bases fit TRBD2. The CDR3 spans 16 residues. Germline values: CDR1 SGHTA, CDR2 FQGTGA. The V gene end was trimmed by 1 base and the J gene end by 8 bases; junction bases not matched to a gene: 5. CDR3 bases: TGTGCCAGCAGCTTAAAACTAGCGGGGGGGCCCGATGAGCAGTTCTTC. Translating gives CASSLKLAGGPDEQFF.

This clonotype was recorded many times. J is TRBJ2-6 and V is TRBV28; possible D gene TRBD1, 6 bases. The length of the CDR3 is 17 residues. The V and J ends lost 0 bases and 1 base respectively, with 10 bases between them. CDR1 and CDR2 from the germline V gene are MDHEN and SYDVKM. CDR3 region: CASSLWGTGSGANVLTF. The CDR3 DNA reads TGTGCCAGCAGTTTATGGGGTACAGGGTCTGGGGCCAACGTCCTGACTTTC. Complete variable domain (other parts from reference TRBV28 and TRBJ2-6): DVKVTQSSRYLVKRTGEKVFLECVQDMDHENMFWYRQDPGLGLRLIYFSYDVKMKEKGDIPEGYSVSREKKERFSLILESASTNQTSMYLCASSLWGTGSGANVLTFGAGSRLTVL.

This clonotype was seen at least ten times. The chain links TRBV4-3 to TRBJ2-1, with TRBD2 identical over 12 bases. From germline, CDR1 is LGHNA and CDR2 YSLEER. Trimming took 4 bases from V and 0 from J; bases not matched to a gene: 4. The CDR3 consists of 17 residues. CDR3 loop: CASSPGTSGSSYNEQFF. CDR3 DNA sequence: TGCGCCAGCAGCCCAGGGACTAGCGGGTCCTCCTACAATGAGCAGTTCTTC.

This clonotype was detected ten times or more. This chain links TRBV3-1 with TRBJ2-3, with no clear D. The length of the CDR3 is 11 residues. Germline CDR1 is LGHDT and CDR2 is YNNKEL (reference sequence). V gave up 4 bases and J gave up 5 bases, with 4 bases separating them. The chain's CDR3 is CASSRQDTQYF. DNA of the CDR3: TGTGCCAGCAGCCGCCAAGATACGCAGTATTTT.

The rearrangement links TRBV5-4 to TRBJ2-5, with 7 bases matching TRBD2. Trimming at V came to 2 bases and at J to 2 bases, leaving 9 bases not matched to a gene. In germline, CDR1 is SGHNT, CDR2 YYREEE (reference sequence). The CDR3 has 16 residues. CDR3 protein: CASSFGGGWDQETQYF. The CDR3 region has the DNA TGTGCCAGCAGCTTCGGGGGAGGGTGGGATCAAGAGACCCAGTACTTC.

This clonotype was detected many times. V and J are TRBV5-1 and TRBJ2-7; 8 bases line up with TRBD1. V trimming: 0 bases; J trimming: 2 bases; junction bases outside the gene matches: 4. Germline V gene sequence: CDR1 SGHRS, CDR2 YFSETQ. The CDR3 length is 15 residues. This CDR3 reads CASSLGQGPPYEQYF. The CDR3 bases are TGCGCCAGCAGCTTGGGACAGGGGCCACCCTACGAGCAGTACTTC.

The chain uses TRBV12-3 or TRBV12-4 and TRBJ2-3, with D unclear. This CDR3 is built from 11 residues. V was trimmed by 2 bases and J by 9 bases, leaving 6 bases between them. The CDR3 nucleotides are TGTGCCAGCAGTTTACAGAGCACGCAGTATTTT. This codes for CASSLQSTQYF.

Ten or more counts support this clonotype. This chain links TRBV6-5 with TRBJ1-5, with a weak D call TRBD1 (6 bases). Trimming cost V 4 bases and J 3 bases, with 13 bases left between them. This CDR3 has 15 residues. CDR1 MNHEY and CDR2 SVGAGI come from the germline V gene. The CDR3 protein is CASSSFRGNNQPQHF. In DNA, the CDR3 is TGTGCCAGCAGTTCCTTCAGGGGTAACAATCAGCCCCAGCATTTT.

This rearrangement joins TRBV7-2 to TRBJ2-1, with 10 bases aligning to TRBD1. The CDR3 is 16 residues long. Germline V gene lookup returns CDR1 SGHTA and CDR2 FQGNSA. The J segment lost 7 bases and the V segment lost 2 bases, leaving 8 bases of the junction unmatched. The CDR3 coding sequence is TGTGCCAGCAGCTTACGTCGGGACAGGGGAGGGAATGAGCAGTTCTTC. This codes for CASSLRRDRGGNEQFF.

This clonotype has ten or more counts. The chain carries TRBV25-1 and TRBJ1-1, with D possibly being TRBD1 (6 bases). Germline assignment: CDR1 MGHDK and CDR2 SYGVNS. Trimming pared 3 bases from V and 2 bases from J, leaving 13 bases between. The CDR3 is 15 residues long. CDR3 nucleotides: TGTGCCAGCAGTGACACCGGGGGACATAACACTGAAGCTTTCTTT. This sequence encodes CASSDTGGHNTEAFF.

This clonotype occurred many times. V is TRBV20-1 and J is TRBJ1-5, with 9 bases lining up with TRBD1. V shed 5 bases and J 1 base; nucleotides not matched to a gene: 6. This CDR3 spans 15 amino acids. CDR1 and CDR2 from the germline V gene are DFQATT and SNEGSKA (reference sequence). For the CDR3, the DNA is TGCAGTGCTCACAGGGGGCGGGGGAGCAATCAGCCCCAGCATTTT. It encodes CSAHRGRGSNQPQHF.

This clonotype was picked up many times. The chain has TRBV20-1 and TRBJ1-2; D is undetermined. The CDR3 covers 13 residues. Germline V gene data show CDR1 as DFQATT and CDR2 as SNEGSKA (reference sequence). The V gene lost 2 bases and the J gene lost 1 base, with 8 bases spanning the gap. The CDR3 loop is CSARWRINYGYTF. In nucleotides, the CDR3 is TGCAGTGCTAGATGGCGGATTAACTATGGCTACACCTTC.

This clonotype has ten or more counts. The chain links TRBV7-6 to TRBJ1-2; 9 positions agree with TRBD1. Germline V lookup: CDR1 SGHVS, CDR2 FNYEAQ. The trim removed 1 base at V and 3 bases at J, leaving 3 bases unmatched. The CDR3 is made up of 15 amino acids. CDR3 amino acids: CASSLGGQGHYGYTF. The CDR3 nucleotides read TGTGCCAGCAGCTTAGGGGGACAGGGTCACTATGGCTACACCTTC.

This clonotype occurred many times. The CDR3 region has the DNA TGTGCCAGCCGCGGGAGAGGGTACAATGAGCAGTTCTTC. This codes for CASRGRGYNEQFF. The chain combines TRBV6-1 with TRBJ2-1, with 7 positions matching TRBD2. Germline CDR1 and CDR2: MNHNS and SASEGT. This CDR3 spans 13 amino acids. V lost 8 bases and J lost 4; bases outside the gene matches: 5.